This TCR beta chain was identified during a study of shared clonotypes between healthy human individuals (dated by TCRdb to about 2020). As for the study more broadly: A couple of women and a few men aged 18 to 49 years were included in the cohort. For each donor, three plates each were used for CD4 naive and CD4 memory, two plates were used for CD8 naive, and one plate was used for CD8 memory. Blood TCR repertoires of about five healthy adults were deeply sequenced to estimate repertoire size and the extent of clonotype sharing between individuals. Different laboratories and diverse techniques were used to prepare libraries and sequence TCR repertoires, to increase sequencing depth and limit assay-specific biases. Each donor's leukapheresis produced roughly between roughly 0.85 and 9.5 billion PBMCs. Points the paper makes about the study in general: Larger estimated clonotype richness was generally found for naive subsets than for memory subsets. Higher generation probabilities were observed for clonotypes shared by all four sorted-subset donors than for non-shared clonotypes. Incomplete sequencing was indicated by rarefaction of sorted-subset datasets, despite the large sequencing depth. Sharing across a few donors was observed for approximately 4.6% of naive CD4, 3.5% of naive CD8, 2% to 2.5% of memory CD4, and about 0.39% of memory CD8 clonotypes. Pairwise subsampling led to the expectation that sequencing depth would affect the degree of clonotype sharing among donors. The small number of donors limited the genetic and exposure-history diversity represented. Sampling was restricted to blood, and TCR repertoires in tissues likely differ from the TCR repertoires found in blood.

TCR CDR3 regions were amplified from genomic DNA by multiplex PCR using the deep immunoSEQ assay. Extracted genomic DNA from each cell subset was spread evenly across all wells of several immunoSEQ 96-well plates, with each plate serving as a replicate. Each replicate PCR for sorted subsets received roughly 0.2 ug genomic DNA, equal to about 30,000 T cell genomes. Purified libraries were quantified with a Qubit 3.0 fluorometer, sized on a Bioanalyzer 2100, and re-quantified with the KAPA Library Quantification kit. Every immunoSEQ 96-well plate was sequenced on a dedicated single-read 150-cycle Illumina NextSeq 550 flow cell. As for the authors' bioinformatics: Because the immunoSEQ output held only junctional sequences and lacked quality scores, the filtering could not match the filtering applied to full-length reads. Sequences were annotated with PyIR, a Python wrapper for IgBLAST v1.9, and V/J genes and CDR3 were assigned using IMGT germline references. Reads were filtered out if the reads had weak V/J assignments (E-value above 1e-6), no CDR3, stop codons, out-of-frame junctions, or ambiguous translated residues. V3J clonotypes were defined as sequences sharing the same inferred V gene, J gene, and CDR3 amino acid sequence. Percentage overlap between repertoires was computed as shared unique clonotypes divided by the size of the smaller repertoire. RTK rarefaction, the Chao1 estimator, and Recon v2.1 estimates of unobserved clonotypes were used to assess repertoire richness. OLGA was used to compute generation probabilities for all TCRbeta clonotypes that the gDNA method yielded from a handful of donors. The table was pulled from immuneACCESS by TCRdb, which kept in-frame rearrangements only. Such tables lose some clones; where checked, under half of the loss comes from unresolved V genes, and the rest has no known cause. V and J calls plus clone size are reproduced from that table; the DNA served to infer D and trimming. The sample records 1,400,000 or so clones, approximately 98.5% of which are singletons. About 0.35% of the sample lies in the top ten.

With regard to this clone: Its recognized antigen is unknown. There are no base qualities to consult, and no much larger clone falls within one base.

Donors were healthy HIV-negative adults with no recently reported acute infections or vaccinations. Every donor was a Caucasian adult residing in Nashville, Tennessee, USA. CD4+ T cells were enriched through magnetic negative selection, after which naive cells were positively selected on CD45RA and the remaining negative fraction served as the memory subset. Blood was obtained by leukapheresis, after which PBMCs were separated by Ficoll-Histopaque density gradient centrifugation and cryopreserved in liquid nitrogen vapor phase. Purity and quantity of every magnetically sorted T cell population were checked by analytical flow cytometry. Genomic DNA was isolated from every sorted fraction and measured by UV absorbance on a Nanodrop 2000c. Via the germline V gene (reference sequence), CDR1 is PRHDT and CDR2 FYEKMQ. The CDR3 goes from the cysteine to the phenylalanine over 18 residues. Only CDR3 DNA is held: 54 bases, read in frame from base 1. The germline V end is reduced by 5 bases and the J end by 5 bases; junction bases left unmatched: 12.

Recombination connected TRBV13 to TRBJ2-2; 12 central bases correspond to TRBD1. The sequencing input was naive CD4+ T cells sorted from blood. The cell subset or site label for this specimen denotes: CD45RA+ positively selected. The clonotype comes from a young man in good health. The CDR3 region has the sequence CASSPRPGQGAGTGELFF. The nucleotide sequence reads TGTGCCAGCAGCCCGCGGCCGGGACAGGGGGCGGGAACCGGGGAGCTGTTTTTT.